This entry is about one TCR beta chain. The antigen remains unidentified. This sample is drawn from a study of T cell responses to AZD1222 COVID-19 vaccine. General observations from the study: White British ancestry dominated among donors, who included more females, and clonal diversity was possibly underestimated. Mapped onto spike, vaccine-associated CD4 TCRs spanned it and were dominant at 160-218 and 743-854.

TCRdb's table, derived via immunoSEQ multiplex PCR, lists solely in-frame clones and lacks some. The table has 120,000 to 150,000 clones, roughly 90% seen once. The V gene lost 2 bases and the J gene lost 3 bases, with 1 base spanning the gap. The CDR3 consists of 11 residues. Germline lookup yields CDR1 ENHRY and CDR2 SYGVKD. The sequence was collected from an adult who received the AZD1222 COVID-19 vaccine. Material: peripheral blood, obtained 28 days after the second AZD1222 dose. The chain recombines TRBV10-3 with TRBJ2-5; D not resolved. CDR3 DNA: TGTGCCATCAGTGAGAAAGAGACCCAGTACTTC. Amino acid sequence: CAISEKETQYF.